This section outlines one T cell receptor beta chain sequence together with its context. The CDR3 covers 14 residues. Trimming cost V 6 bases and J 5 bases; bases outside gene matches: 9. The V gene's germline CDR1 is MDHEN and CDR2 SYDVKM. The data derive from a study of cytomegalovirus exposure and HLA in healthy donors. Primers included in the PCR were 60 Vbeta and 13 Jbeta primers. Generated by immunoSEQ multiplex PCR, the TCRdb table keeps only in-frame clones and is missing some. The sample has some 200,000 clones, roughly 80% seen once. The sequencing sample was made of PBMCs. V and J are TRBV28 and TRBJ2-7, with TRBD2 identical over 8 bases. This clonotype was obtained from a female donor in good health and CMV-seronegative. CDR3 sequence (DNA): TGTGCCAGCAGCCCCTTGGCGGGAGGTCACGAGCAGTACTTC. The encoded protein is CASSPLAGGHEQYF.